This entry describes one T cell receptor beta chain. What it binds is not known. Data came from immunoSEQ multiplex PCR; TCRdb stores just in-frame clones and leaves some out. The sample yields under 6,500 clones, approximately 90% seen once. This entry belongs to a study of T cell repertoires in ileal Crohn's disease. On the study more broadly: Less than 40% were active smokers at surgery; median disease duration was roughly 8 years. Postoperative therapy was given to about half: around eleven thiopurines, 15 to 20 anti-TNF agents.

Before sorting, lamina propria lymphocytes were separated from surgical specimens by density gradient. General study results and limits: Clonal expansions were more frequent in active smokers than non-smokers at surgery.

The CDR3 length is 13 residues. Between the trimmed V and J ends, which lost 5 bases and 5 bases, there was a span of 10 bases. Germline CDR1 LNHDA, CDR2 SQIVND (reference sequence). This clonotype was obtained from an adult with Crohn's disease. Some clones in this sample may be carry-over from other donors' samples. The V and J genes are TRBV19 and TRBJ1-5; TRBD1 is a possible D gene (5 bases). Input material: CD4+ T cells from ileum. As DNA, the CDR3 is TGTGCCAGTAGTGGAACAGGCTATCAGCCCCAGCATTTT. Amino acids: CASSGTGYQPQHF.